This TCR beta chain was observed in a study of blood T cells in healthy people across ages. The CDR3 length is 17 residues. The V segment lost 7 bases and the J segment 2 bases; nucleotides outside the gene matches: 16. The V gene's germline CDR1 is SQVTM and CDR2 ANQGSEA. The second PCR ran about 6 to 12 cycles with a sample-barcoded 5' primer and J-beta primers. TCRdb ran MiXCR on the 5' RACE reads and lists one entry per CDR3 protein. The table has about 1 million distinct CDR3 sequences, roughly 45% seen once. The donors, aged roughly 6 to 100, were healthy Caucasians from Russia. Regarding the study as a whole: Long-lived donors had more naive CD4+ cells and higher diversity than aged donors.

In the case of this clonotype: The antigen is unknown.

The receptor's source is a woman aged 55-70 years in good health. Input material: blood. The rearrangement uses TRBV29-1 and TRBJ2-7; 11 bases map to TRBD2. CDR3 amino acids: CSAVSPGTSGVTYEQYF. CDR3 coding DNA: TGCAGCGCCGTAAGTCCCGGGACTAGCGGAGTTACCTACGAGCAGTACTTC.